What follows is one T cell receptor beta chain and its context. Its antigen is as yet unknown. The data are from a study of blood T cells in healthy people across ages. Notes on the study in general: Greater diversity and more naive CD4+ cells were seen in long-lived donors than in aged donors.

This CDR3 region has 15 residues. V shed 6 bases, J shed 5 bases, and the junction held 12 bases outside the gene matches. CDR1 and CDR2 from the germline V gene are DFQATT and SNEGSKA (reference sequence). Total RNA, at least 5 micrograms per sample, came from PBMCs. The second PCR ran about 6 to 11 cycles with a sample-barcoded 5' primer and J-beta primers. Template switching added a 12-random-nucleotide identifier to every cDNA molecule. TCRdb re-analysed the 5' RACE reads in MiXCR, keeping a single row per CDR3 protein. The data hold 1.5 million to 2 million distinct CDR3 sequences, with around 36% observed a single time.

The receptor was isolated from a woman under 40 in good health. The source material was blood. The chain joins TRBV20-1 to TRBJ2-4, with TRBD2 identical over 8 bases. CDR3 sequence (DNA): TGCAGTGCAGACGAAGCGACTAGCGCCGAAAACATTCAGTACTTC. It encodes CSADEATSAENIQYF.